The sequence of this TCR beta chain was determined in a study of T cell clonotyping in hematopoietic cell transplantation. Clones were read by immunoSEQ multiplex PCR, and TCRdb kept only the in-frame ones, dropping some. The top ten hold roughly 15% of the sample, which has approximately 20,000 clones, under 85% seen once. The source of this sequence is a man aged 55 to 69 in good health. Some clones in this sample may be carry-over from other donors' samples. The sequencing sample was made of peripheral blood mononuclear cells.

Here the CDR3 DNA reads TGTGCCTGGGGACAGGGGGATGGCTACACCTTC. Translation: CAWGQGDGYTF. The rearrangement uses TRBV30 and TRBJ1-2, with 10 bases lining up with TRBD1. Trimming cost V 5 bases and J 6 bases; bases outside gene matches: 0. The germline gives CDR1 GTSNPN, CDR2 SVGIG (reference sequence). CDR3 length: 11 amino acids. Combining the CDR3 with reference TRBV30 and TRBJ1-2 gives the whole variable domain SQTIHQWPATLVQPVGSPLSLECTVEGTSNPNLYWYRQAAGRGLQLLFYSVGIGQISSEVPQNLSASRPQDRQFILSSKKLLLSDSGFYLCAWGQGDGYTFGSGTRLTVV.